Below are 5 T cell receptor beta chains sequenced from a single sample in a study of blood T cell repertoires in COVID-19. The assay was immunoSEQ multiplex PCR, and TCRdb's table has in-frame clones only and misses some. The sample yields a few hundred thousand clones, 85% seen once. The material sequenced was peripheral blood. These receptors came from a woman in her late teens or twenties with acute or convalescent COVID-19.

The gene calls are TRBV19 and TRBJ2-7; 8 bases match TRBD1. Per germline, CDR1 LNHDA and CDR2 SQIVND (reference sequence). The CDR3 contains 15 residues. V was clipped by 6 bases and J by 5 bases; unmatched bases: 12. The DNA of the CDR3 is TGTGCCAGTAGCTGGACAGGGTCTCCGACGGACGAGCAGTACTTC. Protein product: CASSWTGSPTDEQYF.

This clone was seen a handful of times. The chain uses TRBV5-1 and TRBJ1-1; the D gene is possibly TRBD1 (6 bases). The ends were cut back, 5 bases at V and 1 base at J, with 12 bases in the middle. This CDR3 is 14 amino acids long. The germline V gene encodes CDR1 SGHRS and CDR2 YFSETQ. CDR3 bases: TGCGCCAGCAGTAATCAGGGGCAGAACACTGAAGCTTTCTTT. This translates into CASSNQGQNTEAFF.

There are a few counts of this clone. The chain links TRBV7-3 to TRBJ2-1, with TRBD1 matching 10 bases. The CDR3 is made up of 15 amino acids. Germline V CDR1 and CDR2: SGHTA, FQGTGA. V lost 4 bases to trimming and J lost 7 bases; unmatched junction nucleotides: 7. CDR3 coding DNA: TGTGCCAGCAGCTCCGGGACAGGGGTTGAGAATGAGCAGTTCTTC. Amino acids: CASSSGTGVENEQFF.

The rearrangement uses TRBV18 and TRBJ1-1, with TRBD1 matching over 10 bases. CDR1 and CDR2 from the germline V gene are KGHSH and LQKENI. With 10 bases clipped from V and 3 bases from J, the junction kept 5 bases outside the gene matches. This CDR3 is built from 13 residues. The CDR3 DNA reads TGTGCCACCGGGGGACAGGGGCACACTGAAGCTTTCTTT. It translates to CATGGQGHTEAFF.

This clone appeared a single time. The chain joins TRBV7-9 to TRBJ2-7, with 7 bases that match TRBD1. This CDR3 region has 13 residues. CDR1 and CDR2 from the germline V gene are SEHNR and FQNEAQ (reference sequence). Losses at the gene ends were 5 bases for V and 4 bases for J; bases not matched to a gene: 5. This CDR3 is CASSRGTVYEQYF. CDR3 sequence (DNA): TGTGCCAGCAGCCGAGGGACAGTTTACGAGCAGTACTTC.